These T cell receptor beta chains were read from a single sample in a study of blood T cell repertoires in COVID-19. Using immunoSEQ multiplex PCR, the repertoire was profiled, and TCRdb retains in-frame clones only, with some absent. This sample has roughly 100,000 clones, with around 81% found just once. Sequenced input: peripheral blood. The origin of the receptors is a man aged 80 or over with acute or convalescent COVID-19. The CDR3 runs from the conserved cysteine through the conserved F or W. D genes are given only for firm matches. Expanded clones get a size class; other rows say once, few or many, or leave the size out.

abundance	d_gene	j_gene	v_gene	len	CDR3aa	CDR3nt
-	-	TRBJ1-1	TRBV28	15	CASSSSGTHKTEAFF	TGTGCCAGCAGTTCCTCCGGGACTCACAAGACTGAAGCTTTCTTT
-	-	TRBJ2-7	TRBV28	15	CASSLTRQGSYEQYF	TGTGCCAGCAGTTTAACCCGACAAGGCTCCTACGAGCAGTACTTC
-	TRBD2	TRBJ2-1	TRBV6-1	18	CASSEGQISGSSYNEQFF	TGTGCCAGCAGCGAAGGGCAGATTAGCGGGAGCTCCTACAATGAGCAGTTCTTC
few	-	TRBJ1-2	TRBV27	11	CASSRGYGYTF	TGTGCCAGCAGTCGGGGCTATGGCTACACCTTC
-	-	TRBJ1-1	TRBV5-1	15	CASSSTEVVNTEAFF	TGCGCCAGCAGCTCGACGGAGGTTGTGAACACTGAAGCTTTCTTT
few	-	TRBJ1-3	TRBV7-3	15	CASSLGGGAGNTIYF	TGTGCCAGCAGCTTAGGCGGGGGAGCTGGAAACACCATATATTTT
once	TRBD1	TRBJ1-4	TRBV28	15	CASRGLGQGDEKLFF	TGTGCCAGCAGGGGCCTAGGGCAGGGGGACGAAAAACTGTTTTTT
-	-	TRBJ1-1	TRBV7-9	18	CASRPGGFRALMNTEAFF	TGTGCCAGCAGACCAGGTGGGTTCCGCGCCCTCATGAACACTGAAGCTTTCTTT
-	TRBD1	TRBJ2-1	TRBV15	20	CATSSLGQTGALLFYNEQFF	TGTGCCACCAGCAGCCTGGGGCAGACAGGGGCCCTCTTGTTCTACAATGAGCAGTTCTTC
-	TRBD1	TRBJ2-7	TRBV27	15	CASSPGTGVMYEQYF	TGTGCCAGCAGTCCCGGGACAGGAGTTATGTACGAGCAGTACTTC
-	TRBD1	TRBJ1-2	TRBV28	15	CASSESTGSYYGYTF	TGTGCCAGCAGCGAATCGACAGGGAGTTACTATGGCTACACCTTC
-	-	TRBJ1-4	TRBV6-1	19	CASSEALGAMGAWNEKLFF	TGTGCCAGCAGTGAAGCGCTTGGGGCGATGGGGGCTTGGAATGAAAAACTGTTTTTT
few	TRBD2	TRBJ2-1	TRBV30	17	CAWGTSGRPSSYNEQFF	TGTGCCTGGGGCACTAGCGGGAGGCCGAGCTCCTACAATGAGCAGTTCTTC
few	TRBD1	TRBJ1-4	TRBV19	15	CASKNTGTGGEKLFF	TGTGCCAGTAAGAACACCGGGACAGGGGGTGAAAAACTGTTTTTT
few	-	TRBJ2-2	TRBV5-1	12	CASSLAGHELFF	TGCGCCAGCAGCTTGGCTGGACACGAGCTGTTTTTT
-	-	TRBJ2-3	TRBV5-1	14	CASREPGFSDTQYF	TGCGCCAGCAGGGAGCCAGGGTTTTCAGATACGCAGTATTTT
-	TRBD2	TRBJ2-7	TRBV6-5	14	CASNLLAGVGEQYF	TGTGCCAGCAACCTACTAGCGGGAGTGGGTGAGCAGTACTTC
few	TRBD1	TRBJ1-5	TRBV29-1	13	CSVVDRAGQPQHF	TGCAGCGTGGTCGACAGGGCGGGCCAGCCCCAGCATTTT
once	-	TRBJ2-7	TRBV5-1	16	CASSLFSGLGTYEQYF	TGCGCCAGCAGCTTGTTTTCAGGGTTGGGTACCTACGAGCAGTACTTC
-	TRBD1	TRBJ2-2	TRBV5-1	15	CASSGQGVPSGELFF	TGCGCCAGCAGCGGGCAGGGGGTGCCATCCGGGGAGCTGTTTTTT
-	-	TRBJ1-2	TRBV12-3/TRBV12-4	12	CASSFGVNGYTF	TGTGCCAGCAGTTTTGGAGTCAATGGCTACACCTTC
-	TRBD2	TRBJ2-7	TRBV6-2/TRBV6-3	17	CASSYSKLGTSSYEQYF	TGTGCCAGCAGTTACTCGAAGTTAGGGACTAGCTCCTACGAGCAGTACTTC
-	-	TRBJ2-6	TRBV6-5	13	CASGLSGANVLTF	TGTGCCAGCGGGCTCTCTGGGGCCAACGTCCTGACTTTC
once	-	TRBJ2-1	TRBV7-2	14	CASSLIYSSDEQFF	TGTGCCAGCAGCTTAATATATTCGAGCGATGAGCAGTTCTTC
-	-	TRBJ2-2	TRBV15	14	CATRELANTGELFF	TGTGCCACCAGGGAACTAGCGAACACCGGGGAGCTGTTTTTT
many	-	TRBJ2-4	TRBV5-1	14	CASSAGLVENIQYF	TGCGCCAGCAGCGCCGGACTGGTCGAAAACATTCAGTACTTC
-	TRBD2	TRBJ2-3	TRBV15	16	CATSRSLAGETDTQYF	TGTGCCACCAGCAGATCCCTAGCGGGGGAAACAGATACGCAGTATTTT
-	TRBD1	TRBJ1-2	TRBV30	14	CAWRATGTGVGYTF	TGTGCCTGGAGGGCTACCGGGACAGGGGTTGGCTACACCTTC